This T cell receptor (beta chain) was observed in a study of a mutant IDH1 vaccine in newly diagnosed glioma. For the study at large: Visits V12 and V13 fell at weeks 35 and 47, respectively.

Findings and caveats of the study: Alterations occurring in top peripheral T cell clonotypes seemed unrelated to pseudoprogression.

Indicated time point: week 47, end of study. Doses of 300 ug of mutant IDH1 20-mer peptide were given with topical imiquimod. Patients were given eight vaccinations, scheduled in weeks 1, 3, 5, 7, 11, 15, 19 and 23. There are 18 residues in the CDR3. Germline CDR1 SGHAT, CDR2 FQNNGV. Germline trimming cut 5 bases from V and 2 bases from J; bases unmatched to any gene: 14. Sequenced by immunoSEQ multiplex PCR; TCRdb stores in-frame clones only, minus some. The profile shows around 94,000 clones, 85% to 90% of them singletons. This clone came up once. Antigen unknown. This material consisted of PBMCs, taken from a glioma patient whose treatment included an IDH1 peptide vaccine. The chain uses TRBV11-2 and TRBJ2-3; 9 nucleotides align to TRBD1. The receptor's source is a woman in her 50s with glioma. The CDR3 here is CASSPPPQGAMVTDTQYF. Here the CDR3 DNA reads TGTGCCAGCAGCCCACCCCCACAGGGGGCGATGGTCACAGATACGCAGTATTTT.